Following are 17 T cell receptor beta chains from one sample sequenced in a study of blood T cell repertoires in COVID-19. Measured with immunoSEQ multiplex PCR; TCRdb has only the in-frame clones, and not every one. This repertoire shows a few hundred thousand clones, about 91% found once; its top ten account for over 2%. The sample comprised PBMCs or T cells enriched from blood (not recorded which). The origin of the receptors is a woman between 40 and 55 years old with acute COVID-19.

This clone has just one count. In nucleotides, the CDR3 is TGTGCCAGCAGCTTGATTACAGGGATGGAGACCCAGTACTTC. It codes for CASSLITGMETQYF. The chain carries TRBV7-2 and TRBJ2-5; D may be TRBD1 (6 bases). Germline CDR1 SGHTA, CDR2 FQGNSA. This CDR3 region has 14 residues. The ends were cut back, 3 bases at V and 5 bases at J, with 13 bases in the middle.

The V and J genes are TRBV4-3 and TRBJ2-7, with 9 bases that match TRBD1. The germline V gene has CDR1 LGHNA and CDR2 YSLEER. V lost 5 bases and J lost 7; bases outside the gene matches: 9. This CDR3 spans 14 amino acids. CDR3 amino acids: CASSGDRGMDEQYF. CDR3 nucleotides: TGCGCCAGCAGCGGAGACAGGGGGATGGATGAGCAGTACTTC.

The CDR3 nucleotides are TGTGCCAGCAGCCGGGACAGGGGGTTTGGTCAGCCCCAGCATTTT. Protein sequence: CASSRDRGFGQPQHF. This chain uses TRBV5-5 with TRBJ1-5; TRBD1 aligns across 11 bases. The CDR3 totals 15 residues. The ends lost 4 bases at V and 6 bases at J; junction bases unmatched: 6. Germline lookup yields CDR1 SGHKS and CDR2 YYEKEE (reference sequence).

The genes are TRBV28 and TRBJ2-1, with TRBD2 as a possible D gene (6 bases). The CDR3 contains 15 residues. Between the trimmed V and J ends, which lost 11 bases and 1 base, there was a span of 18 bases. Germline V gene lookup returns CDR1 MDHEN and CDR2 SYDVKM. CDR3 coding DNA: TGTGCCTCACGTGCGGGGACCTCATCCTACAATGAGCAGTTCTTC. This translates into CASRAGTSSYNEQFF.

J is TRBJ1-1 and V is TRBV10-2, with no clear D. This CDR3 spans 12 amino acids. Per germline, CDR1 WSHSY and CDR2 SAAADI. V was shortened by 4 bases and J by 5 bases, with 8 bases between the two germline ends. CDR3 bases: TGCGCCAGCAGTGGGCCGGGGACTGAAGCTTTCTTT. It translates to CASSGPGTEAFF.

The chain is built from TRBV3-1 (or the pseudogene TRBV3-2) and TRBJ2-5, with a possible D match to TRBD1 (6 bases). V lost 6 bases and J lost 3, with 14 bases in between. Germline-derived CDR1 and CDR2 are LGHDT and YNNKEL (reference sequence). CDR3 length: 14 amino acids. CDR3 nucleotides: TGTGCCAGCAGTTATGGGACATCAAAAGAGACCCAGTACTTC. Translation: CASSYGTSKETQYF.

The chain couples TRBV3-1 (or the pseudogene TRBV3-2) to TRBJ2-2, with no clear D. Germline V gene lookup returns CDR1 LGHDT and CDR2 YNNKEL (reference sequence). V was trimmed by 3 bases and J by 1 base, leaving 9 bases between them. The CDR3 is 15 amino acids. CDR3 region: CASSQPGMNTGELFF. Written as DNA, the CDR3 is TGTGCCAGCAGCCAGCCGGGTATGAACACCGGGGAGCTGTTTTTT.

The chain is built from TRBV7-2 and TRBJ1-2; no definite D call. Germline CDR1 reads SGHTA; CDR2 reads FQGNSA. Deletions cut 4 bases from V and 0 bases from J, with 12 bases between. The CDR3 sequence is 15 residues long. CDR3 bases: TGTGCCAGCAGCTACTGGGCACAATCTAACTATGGCTACACCTTC. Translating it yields CASSYWAQSNYGYTF.

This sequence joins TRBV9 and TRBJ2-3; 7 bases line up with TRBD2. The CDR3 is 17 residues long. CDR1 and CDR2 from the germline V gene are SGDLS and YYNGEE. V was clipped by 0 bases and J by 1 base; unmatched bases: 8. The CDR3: CASSVGLAGYRTDTQYF. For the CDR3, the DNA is TGTGCCAGCAGCGTAGGATTAGCGGGCTACCGCACAGATACGCAGTATTTT.

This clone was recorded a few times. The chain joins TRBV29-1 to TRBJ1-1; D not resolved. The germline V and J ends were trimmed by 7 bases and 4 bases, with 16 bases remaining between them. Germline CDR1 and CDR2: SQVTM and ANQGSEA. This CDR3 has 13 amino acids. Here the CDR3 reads CSGSPWGGTEAFF. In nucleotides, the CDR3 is TGCAGCGGGTCTCCTTGGGGAGGCACTGAAGCTTTCTTT.

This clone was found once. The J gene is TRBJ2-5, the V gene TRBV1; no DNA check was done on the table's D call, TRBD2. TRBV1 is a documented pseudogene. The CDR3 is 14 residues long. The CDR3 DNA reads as TGCACCAGCAGCCAAGAAGCTAGCCAAGAGACCCAGTACTTC. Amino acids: CTSSQEASQETQYF.

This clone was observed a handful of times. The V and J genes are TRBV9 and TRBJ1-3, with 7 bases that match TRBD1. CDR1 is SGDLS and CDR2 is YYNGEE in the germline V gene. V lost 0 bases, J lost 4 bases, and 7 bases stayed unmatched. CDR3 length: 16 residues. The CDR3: CASSVDRGQTGNTIYF. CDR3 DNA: TGTGCCAGCAGCGTAGATAGGGGGCAGACCGGAAACACCATATATTTT.

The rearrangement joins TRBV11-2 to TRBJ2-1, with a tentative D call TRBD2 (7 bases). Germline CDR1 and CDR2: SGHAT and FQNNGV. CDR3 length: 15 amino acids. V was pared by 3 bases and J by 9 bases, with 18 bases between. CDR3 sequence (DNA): TGTGCCAGCAGCTTGGGCGGGGGAGCACAGGGTGAGCAGTTCTTC. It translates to CASSLGGGAQGEQFF.

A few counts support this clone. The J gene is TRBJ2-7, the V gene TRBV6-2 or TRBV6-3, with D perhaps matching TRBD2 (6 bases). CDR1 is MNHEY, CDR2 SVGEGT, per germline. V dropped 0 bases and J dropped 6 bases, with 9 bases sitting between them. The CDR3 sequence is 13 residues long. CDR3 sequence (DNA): TGTGCCAGCAGTTACTCGGAGGGAGGCGAGCAGTACTTC. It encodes CASSYSEGGEQYF.

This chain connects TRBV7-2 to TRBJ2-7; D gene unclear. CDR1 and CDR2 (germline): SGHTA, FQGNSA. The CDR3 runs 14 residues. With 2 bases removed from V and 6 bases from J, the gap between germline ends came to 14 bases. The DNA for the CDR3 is TGTGCCAGCAGCTTAAAGGTCCCGGCGGTCGAGCAGTACGTC. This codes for CASSLKVPAVEQYV.

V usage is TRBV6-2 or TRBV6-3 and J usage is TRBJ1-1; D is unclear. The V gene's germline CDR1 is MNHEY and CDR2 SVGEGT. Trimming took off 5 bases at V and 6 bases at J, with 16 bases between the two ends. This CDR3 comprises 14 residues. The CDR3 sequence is CASSNGRVSSEAFF. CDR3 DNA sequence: TGTGCCAGCAGTAACGGGAGGGTTTCGTCTGAAGCTTTCTTT.

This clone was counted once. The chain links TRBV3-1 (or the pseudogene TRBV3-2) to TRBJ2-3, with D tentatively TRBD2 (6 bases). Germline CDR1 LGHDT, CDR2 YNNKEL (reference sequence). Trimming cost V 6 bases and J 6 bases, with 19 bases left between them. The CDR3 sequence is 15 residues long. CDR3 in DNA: TGTGCCAGCAGTCTCTCCGGGACCCGGGGGGATACGCAGTATTTT. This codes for CASSLSGTRGDTQYF.